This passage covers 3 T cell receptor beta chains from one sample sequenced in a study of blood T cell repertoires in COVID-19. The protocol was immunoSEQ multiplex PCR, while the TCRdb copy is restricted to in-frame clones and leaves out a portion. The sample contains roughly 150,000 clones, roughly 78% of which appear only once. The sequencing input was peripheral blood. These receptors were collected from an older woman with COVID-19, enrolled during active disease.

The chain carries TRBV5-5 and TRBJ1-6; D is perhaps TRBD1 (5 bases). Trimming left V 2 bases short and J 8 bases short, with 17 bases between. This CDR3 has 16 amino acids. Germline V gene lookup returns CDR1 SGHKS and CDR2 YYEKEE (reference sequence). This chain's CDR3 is CASSLNLGRVDSPLHF. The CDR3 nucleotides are TGTGCCAGCAGCTTAAACCTGGGCAGGGTGGATTCACCCCTCCACTTT.

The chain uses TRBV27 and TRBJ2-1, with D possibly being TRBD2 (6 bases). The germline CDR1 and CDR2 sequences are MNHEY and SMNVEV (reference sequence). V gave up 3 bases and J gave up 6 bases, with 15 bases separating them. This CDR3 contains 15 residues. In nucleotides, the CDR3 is TGTGCCAGCAGTTTTTCTAGCGCCAGGAGCAATGAGCAGTTCTTC. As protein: CASSFSSARSNEQFF.

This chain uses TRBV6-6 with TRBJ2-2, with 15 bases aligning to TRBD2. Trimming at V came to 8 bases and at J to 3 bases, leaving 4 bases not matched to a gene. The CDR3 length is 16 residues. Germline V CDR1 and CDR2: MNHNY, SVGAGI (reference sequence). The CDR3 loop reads CASGLAGGWYTGELFF. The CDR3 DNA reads TGTGCCAGCGGACTAGCGGGAGGGTGGTACACCGGGGAGCTGTTTTTT.